A selection of T cell receptor beta chains follows, all from one sample in a study of blood T cells in healthy people across ages. From the 5' RACE reads, TCRdb called clonotypes with MiXCR, one entry per CDR3 protein. Of 550,000 to 750,000 distinct CDR3 sequences listed, under 25% are singletons. The sequencing sample was made of blood. The source is a man between 65 and 85 years old in good health. CDR3s include the opening cysteine and the closing phenylalanine or tryptophan. D genes are given only for firm matches. Only some rows state a clone size, as once, few, many or a class for expanded clones.

>-|TRBJ2-2|-|TRBV12-3/TRBV12-4
CASSWGLLTGELFF
TGTGCCAGCAGTTGGGGGCTGTTGACCGGGGAGCTGTTTTTT
>few|TRBJ2-7|-|TRBV20-1
CSARDLISPYEQYF
TGCAGTGCTAGAGATCTCATCTCCCCCTACGAGCAGTACTTC
>-|TRBJ2-7|-|TRBV7-2
CASSLMRAASSGEQYF
TGTGCCAGCAGCTTAATGAGGGCGGCTAGCTCGGGCGAGCAGTACTTC
>few|TRBJ2-7|TRBD1|TRBV25-1
CASSERTGTYEQYF
TGTGCCAGCAGTGAGCGGACAGGGACCTACGAGCAGTACTTC
>-|TRBJ1-1|TRBD1|TRBV30
CAWRDRGKTEAFF
TGTGCCTGGAGGGACAGGGGGAAGACTGAAGCTTTCTTT
>-|TRBJ2-5|-|TRBV25-1
CASSEILPGRRKETQYF
TGTGCCAGCAGTGAAATTCTTCCGGGACGCCGGAAAGAGACCCAGTACTTC
>-|TRBJ1-1|TRBD1|TRBV5-1
CASSSGQGARAFF
TGCGCCAGCAGCTCCGGACAGGGGGCCCGAGCTTTCTTT
>-|TRBJ2-3|TRBD2|TRBV20-1
CSAPAAGGEDTQYF
TGCAGTGCTCCCGCAGCGGGAGGCGAGGATACGCAGTATTTT
>few|TRBJ2-5|TRBD2|TRBV9
CASSGSGRGRGETQYF
TGTGCCAGCAGCGGAAGCGGGAGGGGTCGTGGAGAGACCCAGTACTTC
>-|TRBJ2-5|-|TRBV9
CASSRRVEETQYF
TGTGCCAGCAGCCGTCGGGTGGAAGAGACCCAGTACTTC
>few|TRBJ2-7|-|TRBV7-9
CASSLGAAPYEQYF
TGTGCCAGCAGCTTAGGGGCGGCACCCTACGAGCAGTACTTC
>many|TRBJ2-2|TRBD1|TRBV3-1
CASSQDWGQTNTGELFF
TGTGCCAGCAGCCAAGATTGGGGACAGACGAACACCGGGGAGCTGTTTTTT
>-|TRBJ2-2|-|TRBV28
CAGSNLDRPYTGELFF
TGTGCCGGCAGTAACCTCGACAGACCATACACCGGGGAGCTGTTTTTT
>many|TRBJ2-5|TRBD2|TRBV5-1
CASRGTTQETQYF
TGCGCCAGCAGAGGGACTACCCAAGAGACCCAGTACTTC
>once|TRBJ2-1|TRBD2|TRBV30
CAWSVFSGNSDEQFF
TGTGCCTGGAGTGTATTTAGCGGGAATAGCGATGAGCAGTTCTTC
>few|TRBJ1-2|-|TRBV20-1
CSASDGDYGYTF
TGCAGTGCTAGCGACGGGGACTATGGCTACACCTTC
>-|TRBJ2-1|-|TRBV12-3/TRBV12-4
CASSTNTGSPEQFF
TGTGCCAGCAGTACCAACACCGGGTCGCCCGAGCAGTTCTTC
>-|TRBJ1-1|-|TRBV20-1
CSARDPLGGTEAFF
TGCAGTGCTAGAGATCCCCTGGGGGGCACTGAAGCTTTCTTT
>-|TRBJ1-1|-|TRBV10-3
CAISEMANTEAFF
TGTGCCATCAGTGAGATGGCGAACACTGAAGCTTTCTTT
>few|TRBJ2-2|TRBD1|TRBV4-1
CASSLDRDTGELFF
TGCGCCAGCAGCCTGGACAGGGACACCGGGGAGCTGTTTTTT
>-|TRBJ2-1|-|TRBV30
CAWSGLTGEQFF
TGTGCCTGGAGTGGGCTAACGGGTGAGCAGTTCTTC
>few|TRBJ2-3|-|TRBV11-2
CASSLVGRADTQYF
TGTGCCAGCAGCTTAGTCGGGAGAGCAGATACGCAGTATTTT
>-|TRBJ2-7|TRBD1|TRBV4-3
CASSQRTGREQYF
TGCGCCAGCAGCCAAAGGACAGGGCGCGAGCAGTACTTC
>few|TRBJ2-4|TRBD1|TRBV3-1
CASSHTGQEKNIQYF
TGTGCCAGCAGTCACACGGGACAGGAAAAAAACATTCAGTACTTC
>-|TRBJ2-2|TRBD1|TRBV28
CASSSPGTGGLGELFF
TGTGCCAGCAGCTCACCCGGGACAGGGGGCTTGGGGGAGCTGTTTTTT
>-|TRBJ2-7|TRBD2|TRBV7-2
CASTKAGAYYEQYF
TGTGCCAGCACCAAAGCGGGAGCTTACTACGAGCAGTACTTC
>few|TRBJ2-7|-|TRBV20-1
CSASGQAYEQYF
TGCAGTGCGAGCGGACAAGCCTACGAGCAGTACTTC
>-|TRBJ2-6|-|TRBV14
CASSQVRLISGANVLTF
TGTGCCAGCAGCCAAGTCAGGTTAATCTCTGGGGCCAACGTCCTGACTTTC
>-|TRBJ1-1|-|TRBV5-1
CASSLEAGTGTEAFF
TGCGCCAGCAGCTTGGAGGCAGGGACGGGGACTGAAGCTTTCTTT
>few|TRBJ2-1|TRBD2|TRBV12-3/TRBV12-4
CASSRTSGRSYNEQFF
TGTGCCAGCAGCAGGACTAGCGGGAGATCCTACAATGAGCAGTTCTTC
>few|TRBJ2-4|-|TRBV30
CAWSTSTNIQYF
TGTGCCTGGAGCACTAGCACGAACATTCAGTACTTC
>few|TRBJ2-5|-|TRBV10-3
CATLEQETQYF
TGTGCCACCCTCGAACAAGAGACCCAGTACTTC
>many|TRBJ1-2|-|TRBV28
CASSLQRKGYTF
TGTGCCAGCAGTTTACAGAGGAAGGGCTACACCTTC
>few|TRBJ2-4|TRBD2|TRBV29-1
CSAAGGAIQYF
TGCAGCGCAGCGGGAGGGGCCATTCAGTACTTC
>-|TRBJ2-5|TRBD2|TRBV18
CASSPGTSGRTQETQYF
TGTGCCAGCTCACCGGGGACTAGCGGGAGAACGCAAGAGACCCAGTACTTC
>-|TRBJ2-7|TRBD1|TRBV6-6
CASSKGQAYGQYF
TGTGCCAGCAGTAAGGGACAGGCCTACGGGCAGTACTTC
>-|TRBJ2-7|-|TRBV29-1
CSAGLGAYEQYF
TGCAGCGCCGGGTTGGGGGCATACGAGCAGTACTTC
>-|TRBJ2-3|-|TRBV12-3/TRBV12-4
CASSLDRRKSTDTQYF
TGTGCCAGCAGTTTAGATCGGCGGAAAAGCACAGATACGCAGTATTTT
>few|TRBJ2-7|-|TRBV27
CASKRGPGGSYEQYF
TGTGCCAGCAAACGAGGGCCTGGGGGCTCCTACGAGCAGTACTTC
>-|TRBJ2-3|-|TRBV3-1
CASSQEATGNTDTQYF
TGTGCCAGCAGCCAAGAGGCCACAGGAAACACAGATACGCAGTATTTT
>few|TRBJ2-5|-|TRBV9
CASSVGSVAETQYF
TGTGCCAGCAGCGTAGGATCAGTGGCAGAGACCCAGTACTTC
>few|TRBJ1-2|-|TRBV7-9
CASSLGGTEANYGYTF
TGTGCCAGCAGCTTAGGCGGGACGGAAGCTAACTATGGCTACACCTTC
>many|TRBJ1-1|TRBD1|TRBV28
CASRPSTGSGAEAFF
TGTGCCAGCAGGCCCTCGACAGGGAGTGGGGCTGAAGCTTTCTTT
>-|TRBJ2-1|-|TRBV4-1
CASSQNGRDPNEQFF
TGCGCCAGCAGCCAAAATGGGCGGGATCCCAATGAGCAGTTCTTC
>-|TRBJ2-2|TRBD2|TRBV11-2
CASSVYGGSGELFF
TGTGCCAGCAGCGTTTACGGCGGGAGTGGGGAGCTGTTTTTT
>many|TRBJ1-4|-|TRBV15
CATRRGSYREEKLFF
TGTGCCACCAGGCGCGGCAGCTACAGGGAAGAAAAACTGTTTTTT
>-|TRBJ2-1|TRBD2|TRBV20-1
CSAQGLAGGEEQFF
TGCAGTGCCCAGGGACTAGCGGGAGGCGAGGAGCAGTTCTTC
>few|TRBJ2-7|-|TRBV7-9
CASSYNPGEQYF
TGTGCCAGCAGCTACAATCCGGGCGAGCAGTACTTC
>-|TRBJ2-3|TRBD2|TRBV20-1
CSARTLLAGDTDTQYF
TGCAGTGCTAGAACCCTTCTAGCGGGGGACACAGATACGCAGTATTTT
>few|TRBJ2-5|-|TRBV18
CASSPLYQEAQYF
TGTGCCAGCTCACCACTGTACCAAGAGGCCCAGTACTTC
>many|TRBJ2-2|TRBD1|TRBV9
CASSVPDRAGTGELFF
TGTGCCAGCAGCGTACCCGACAGGGCAGGCACCGGGGAGCTGTTTTTT
>few|TRBJ2-7|-|TRBV6-2/TRBV6-3
CASSYGVGRTYEQYF
TGTGCCAGCAGTTATGGGGTTGGGCGAACCTACGAGCAGTACTTC